Listed here are 24 T cell receptor beta chains from one sample, sequenced in a study of cytomegalovirus exposure and HLA in healthy donors. PCR employed 60 Vbeta and 13 Jbeta primers. TCRdb keeps only in-frame clones here, not all; method: immunoSEQ multiplex PCR. The sample contains about 86,000 clones, more than 65% of which appear only once. What was sequenced was PBMCs. These receptor sequences come from a man aged 55 to 70 in good health and CMV-seronegative.

The chain links TRBV7-8 to TRBJ1-4, with a tentative D call TRBD1 (6 bases). Germline CDR1 is SGHVS and CDR2 is FQNEAQ. Trimming shortened V by 0 bases and J by 2 bases, and 7 bases separated the two germline ends. This CDR3 region has 15 residues. CDR3 sequence: CASSLATGTNEKLFF. CDR3 bases: TGTGCCAGCAGCTTAGCTACAGGGACTAATGAAAAACTGTTTTTT.

The CDR3 nucleotides are TGCGCCAGCAGCTCGGATAGCGGGAGCGTCGGGGAGCAGTTCTTC. It encodes CASSSDSGSVGEQFF. This chain connects TRBV5-1 to TRBJ2-1, with 9 bases matching TRBD2. The junction had 11 bases not matched to a gene; V was cut back by 3 bases and J by 10 bases. The CDR3 consists of 15 residues. CDR1 and CDR2 (germline): SGHRS, YFSETQ. Drawing the rest from reference TRBV5-1 and TRBJ2-1, the complete variable domain is KAGVTQTPRYLIKTRGQQVTLSCSPISGHRSVSWYQQTPGQGLQFLFEYFSETQRNKGNFPGRFSGRQFSNSRSEMNVSTLELGDSALYLCASSSDSGSVGEQFFGPGTRLTVL.

The gene calls are TRBV7-2 and TRBJ2-5, with 7 positions matching TRBD1. With 5 bases clipped from V and 3 bases from J, the junction kept 6 bases outside the gene matches. The CDR3 covers 14 residues. From germline, CDR1 is SGHTA and CDR2 FQGNSA. The CDR3 DNA follows: TGTGCCAGCAGCCCACGACAGGGAAAAGAGACCCAGTACTTC. As protein: CASSPRQGKETQYF.

J is TRBJ2-1 and V is TRBV5-4, with 10 bases matching TRBD1. The length of the CDR3 is 15 residues. Germline CDR1 reads SGHNT; CDR2 reads YYREEE (reference sequence). After removal of 3 bases from V and 4 bases from J, the junction contained 4 bases not matched to a gene. This CDR3 reads CASSSGTGEYNEQFF. The CDR3 DNA reads as TGTGCCAGCAGCTCCGGGACAGGGGAATACAATGAGCAGTTCTTC.

J is TRBJ1-2 and V is TRBV7-2; D is possibly TRBD1 (5 bases). The germline V gene has CDR1 SGHTA and CDR2 FQGNSA. The CDR3 is 13 residues long. Trimming pared 5 bases from V and 2 bases from J, leaving 9 bases between. CDR3 residues: CASSPRGNYGYTF. The CDR3 DNA follows: TGTGCCAGCAGCCCCCGGGGGAACTATGGCTACACCTTC.

The count of this clone is one. J is TRBJ1-1 and V is TRBV7-9, with D possibly TRBD1 on 5 matching bases. The V gene's germline CDR1 is SEHNR and CDR2 FQNEAQ (reference sequence). The V end was cut by 2 bases, the J end by 3 bases, with 7 bases between. CDR3 size: 13 residues. In DNA form, the CDR3 reads TGTGCCAGCAGCTTACGGGGGGACACTGAAGCTTTCTTT. It specifies CASSLRGDTEAFF.

The chain employs TRBV6-5 and TRBJ1-1, with 8 positions matching TRBD1. The CDR3 covers 16 residues. The germline V gene has CDR1 MNHEY and CDR2 SVGAGI. J gave up 1 base and V 2 bases, and 6 bases lay outside the gene matches. The CDR3 DNA follows: TGTGCCAGCAGTTACGCTCGACAGGGGCCGAACACTGAAGCTTTCTTT. This sequence encodes CASSYARQGPNTEAFF.

V gene TRBV27 combines with J gene TRBJ1-2; D perhaps matches TRBD1 (5 bases). Germline CDR1 reads MNHEY; CDR2 reads SMNVEV (reference sequence). The CDR3 loop spans 11 amino acids. With 6 bases removed from V and 6 bases from J, the gap between germline ends came to 8 bases. CDR3 sequence: CASRTDNGYTF. In DNA form, the CDR3 reads TGTGCCAGCAGGACGGACAATGGCTACACCTTC.

This clone was counted a single time. The chain links TRBV2 to TRBJ1-1; the D gene is possibly TRBD1 (5 bases). The germline V gene encodes CDR1 SNHLY and CDR2 FYNNEI. V lost 2 bases and J 7 bases, leaving 14 bases between the germline ends. CDR3 size: 14 residues. CDR3 nucleotide sequence: TGTGCCAGCAGTGAAAGGTCGACAGCTTATGAAGCTTTCTTT. Translating gives CASSERSTAYEAFF.

The V call is TRBV5-1, the J call TRBJ2-5, with a possible D match to TRBD2 (6 bases). V was trimmed by 0 bases and J by 1 base, leaving 7 bases between them. The CDR3 runs 14 residues. CDR1 and CDR2 (germline): SGHRS, YFSETQ. The CDR3 spells CASSLATSQETQYF. In DNA, the CDR3 is TGCGCCAGCAGCTTGGCGACTAGCCAAGAGACCCAGTACTTC.

The chain links TRBV19 to TRBJ2-1, with 7 positions matching TRBD2. The CDR3 has 13 amino acids. V gave up 7 bases and J gave up 8 bases; unmatched junction bases: 8. Germline-derived CDR1 and CDR2 are LNHDA and SQIVND (reference sequence). CDR3 DNA sequence: TGTGCCAGTACCCGGTCCCGGGGGGATGAGCAGTTCTTC. Translation gives CASTRSRGDEQFF.

Note on this clone: A junction boundary mismatches the germline segment, possibly from a read error. Other nucleotide sequences from this sample produce the same CDR3. The V and J genes are TRBV4-1 and TRBJ2-3, with 9 bases matching TRBD2. This CDR3 comprises 18 residues. Germline V CDR1 and CDR2: MGHRA, YSYEKL. CDR3 sequence: CASSPRTIAGVDTDTQYF. The CDR3 region has the DNA TGCGCCAGTAGCCCCCGTACTATAGCGGGAGTGGACACAGATACGCAGTATTTT.

This chain connects TRBV30 to TRBJ1-5, with a tentative D call TRBD1 (6 bases). Germline CDR1 and CDR2: GTSNPN and SVGIG (reference sequence). CDR3 size: 13 residues. V was cut by 3 bases and J by 7 bases, with 13 bases left in between. The CDR3, as DNA: TGTGCCTGGAGCGGGGGGGCATGGCAGCCCCAGCATTTT. As protein: CAWSGGAWQPQHF.

This sequence joins TRBV7-2 and TRBJ2-6; D unresolved. Germline values: CDR1 SGHTA, CDR2 FQGNSA. Trimming shortened V by 1 base and J by 0 bases, and 4 bases separated the two germline ends. The length of the CDR3 is 15 residues. CDR3 protein: CASSLDGSGANVLTF. CDR3 nucleotides: TGTGCCAGCAGCTTAGACGGCTCTGGGGCCAACGTCCTGACTTTC.

This chain uses TRBV6-1 with TRBJ2-4; D unclear. CDR1 is MNHNS, CDR2 SASEGT, per germline. The V and J ends lost 8 bases and 6 bases respectively, with 17 bases between them. The length of the CDR3 is 14 residues. The chain's CDR3 is CASLQQLDINIQYF. The CDR3 DNA reads as TGTGCCAGCTTACAACAGCTGGATATAAACATTCAGTACTTC.

The chain is built from TRBV5-4 and TRBJ2-1; 9 bases are a match to TRBD1. The CDR3 contains 14 residues. The germline V gene has CDR1 SGHNT and CDR2 YYREEE (reference sequence). V lost 4 bases, J lost 5 bases, and 4 bases stayed unmatched. The CDR3 spells CASSPDRGNNEQFF. CDR3 nucleotides: TGTGCCAGCAGCCCGGACAGGGGAAACAATGAGCAGTTCTTC.

This clone turned up a few times. This sequence joins TRBV29-1 and TRBJ1-2, with 9 positions matching TRBD1. The germline CDR1 and CDR2 sequences are SQVTM and ANQGSEA. This CDR3 is 13 amino acids long. J was trimmed by 7 bases and V by 3 bases; bases with no gene match: 6. CDR3 DNA sequence: TGCAGCGTTGATAGGACAGGGGTAGGTGGCTACACCTTC. This gives the protein CSVDRTGVGGYTF.

The gene calls are TRBV5-3 and TRBJ1-1; D might be TRBD1 (5 bases). TRBV5-3 is filed as an ORF, its function uncertain. The germline V and J ends were trimmed by 1 base and 2 bases, with 15 bases remaining between them. This CDR3 spans 16 amino acids. CDR3 bases: TGTGCCAGAAGCTTGTTTGGACTTGGGACTAACACTGAAGCTTTCTTT. This codes for CARSLFGLGTNTEAFF.

The V and J genes are TRBV7-9 and TRBJ1-1; the D gene is possibly TRBD1 (6 bases). V lost 6 bases, J lost 0 bases, and 14 bases lay in between. CDR3 size: 15 residues. Germline-derived CDR1 and CDR2 are SEHNR and FQNEAQ (reference sequence). CDR3 in amino acids: CASSLSGQMNTEAFF. Here the CDR3 DNA reads TGTGCCAGCAGTCTGTCTGGACAGATGAACACTGAAGCTTTCTTT.

The chain couples TRBV18 to TRBJ1-1, with D perhaps matching TRBD1 (5 bases). Germline assignment: CDR1 KGHSH and CDR2 LQKENI. There are 15 residues in the CDR3. V was shortened by 0 bases and J by 2 bases, with 10 bases between the two germline ends. CDR3 coding DNA: TGTGCCAGCTCACCACCCCGGGGGGGAAACACTGAAGCTTTCTTT. Translating it yields CASSPPRGGNTEAFF.

The chain is built from TRBV21-1 and TRBJ2-2; the DNA was not used to check the table's D call, TRBD1. TRBV21-1 is deemed a pseudogene. This CDR3 has 16 residues. The CDR3 loop is CASSKGGHFGSGELFF. CDR3 sequence (DNA): TGTGCCAGCAGCAAAGGGGGACATTTTGGCTCCGGGGAGCTGTTTTTT.

CDR3 in amino acids: CASSPRDRDYTEAFF. For the CDR3, the DNA is TGTGCCAGCAGCCCCCGGGACAGGGATTACACTGAAGCTTTCTTT. This sequence joins TRBV9 and TRBJ1-1, with 9 positions matching TRBD1. The CDR3 loop spans 15 amino acids. Germline loops: CDR1 SGDLS, CDR2 YYNGEE. The V segment lost 4 bases and the J segment 3 bases; nucleotides outside the gene matches: 7. The complete variable domain, with remaining parts taken from reference TRBV9 and TRBJ1-1, reads DSGVTQTPKHLITATGQRVTLRCSPRSGDLSVYWYQQSLDQGLQFLIQYYNGEERAKGNILERFSAQQFPDLHSELNLSSLELGDSALYFCASSPRDRDYTEAFFGQGTRLTVV.

This clone occurred a few times. V is TRBV2 and J is TRBJ1-6; no clear D gene. There are 13 residues in the CDR3. The V end was cut by 7 bases, the J end by 7 bases, with 11 bases between. Per germline, CDR1 SNHLY and CDR2 FYNNEI. The CDR3 reads CASKPYNNSPLHF. DNA of the CDR3: TGTGCCAGCAAACCTTACAACAATTCACCCCTCCACTTT.

This clone was counted only a few times. This sequence joins TRBV6-5 and TRBJ2-6; D might be TRBD1 (5 bases). The germline gives CDR1 MNHEY, CDR2 SVGAGI. Trimming left V 10 bases short and J 1 base short, with 14 bases between. This CDR3 comprises 15 residues. For the CDR3, the DNA is TGTGCCACTCAAGACAGAACGTCTGGGGCCAACGTCCTGACTTTC. This translates into CATQDRTSGANVLTF.